The 32 T cell receptor beta chains presented below share a single source sample, sequenced in a study of shared clonotypes between healthy human individuals. The repertoire was sequenced with immunoSEQ multiplex PCR; TCRdb's copy has only in-frame clones and lacks some. Of 550,000 to 700,000 clones in the sample, less than 80% were seen once. Input material: memory CD4+ T cells sorted from blood. Documented subset: CD45RA-negative fraction. The source of these receptors is a woman aged 30 to 39 in good health.

This rearrangement joins TRBV15 to TRBJ2-7; D unclear. With 0 bases removed from V and 5 bases from J, the gap between germline ends came to 8 bases. Germline V gene data show CDR1 as LNHNV and CDR2 as YYDKDF (reference sequence). The CDR3 loop spans 13 amino acids. The CDR3 spells CATSRDPPDEQYF. Written as DNA, the CDR3 is TGTGCCACCAGCAGAGATCCTCCTGACGAGCAGTACTTC.

The CDR3 sequence is CASSSQGYNEQFF. The CDR3 DNA is TGTGCCAGCAGTTCACAGGGCTACAATGAGCAGTTCTTC. V gene TRBV6-6 combines with J gene TRBJ2-1; tentatively, D is TRBD1 (6 bases). The CDR3 is 13 residues long. V lost 4 bases and J lost 3, with 7 bases in between. Germline lookup yields CDR1 MNHNY and CDR2 SVGAGI (reference sequence).

This clone was counted many times. This rearrangement joins TRBV19 to TRBJ2-3; 9 positions agree with TRBD1. This CDR3 has 16 residues. CDR1 and CDR2 from the germline V gene are LNHDA and SQIVND (reference sequence). Trimming removed 6 bases from V and 2 bases from J; junction bases left unmatched: 9. CDR3 residues: CASSPGQGELTDTQYF. The CDR3 DNA follows: TGTGCCAGTAGCCCGGGACAGGGAGAGCTCACAGATACGCAGTATTTT. Looking up the rest from reference TRBV19 and TRBJ2-3 gives the full variable domain: DGGITQSPKYLFRKEGQNVTLSCEQNLNHDAMYWYRQDPGQGLRLIYYSQIVNDFQKGDIAEGYSVSREKKESFPLTVTSAQKNPTAFYLCASSPGQGELTDTQYFGPGTRLTVL.

The chain links TRBV18 to TRBJ1-2, with a tentative D call TRBD1 (5 bases). The ends were cut back, 3 bases at V and 6 bases at J, with 14 bases in the middle. Germline CDR1 reads KGHSH; CDR2 reads LQKENI. The CDR3 sequence is 14 residues long. CDR3 DNA sequence: TGTGCCAGCTCACCTGACAGAAGGAGGGATGGCTACACCTTC. As protein: CASSPDRRRDGYTF.

V is TRBV6-4 and J is TRBJ1-5, with TRBD1 matching over 7 bases. V trimming: 6 bases; J trimming: 2 bases; junction bases outside the gene matches: 22. The germline CDR1 and CDR2 sequences are MRHNA and SNTAGT. CDR3 length equals 20 residues. The CDR3 region has the DNA TGTGCCAGCAGCTCGAGAAAGAGGGCAGGGGGGCACCTTGGCAATCAGCCCCAGCATTTT. It translates to CASSSRKRAGGHLGNQPQHF.

The J gene is TRBJ2-4, the V gene TRBV18, with 11 bases identical to TRBD2. The CDR3 is 19 residues long. The trim removed 2 bases at V and 0 bases at J, leaving 9 bases unmatched. Per the germline V gene, CDR1 is KGHSH and CDR2 is LQKENI. DNA of the CDR3: TGTGCCAGCTCACCAAGAGGACTAGCGGGCCACCTAGCCAAAAACATTCAGTACTTC. Amino acid sequence: CASSPRGLAGHLAKNIQYF.

This sequence joins TRBV5-8 and TRBJ2-5; 7 bases align to TRBD2. The CDR3 is 15 residues long. Germline V gene lookup returns CDR1 SGHTS and CDR2 YDEGEE. V trimming: 0 bases; J trimming: 6 bases; junction bases outside the gene matches: 8. The chain's CDR3 is CASSLGTRSVKTQYF. The CDR3 coding sequence is TGTGCCAGCAGCTTGGGGACTAGGTCGGTCAAGACCCAGTACTTC.

V gene TRBV6-5 combines with J gene TRBJ2-7, with 7 bases identical to TRBD1. With 1 base clipped from V and 9 bases from J, the junction kept 12 bases outside the gene matches. The CDR3 sequence is 15 residues long. Germline CDR1 MNHEY, CDR2 SVGAGI. CDR3 in amino acids: CASSYLTGESSVQYF. The DNA of the CDR3 is TGTGCCAGCAGTTACTTAACAGGGGAGTCGAGTGTGCAGTACTTC.

Here the CDR3 reads CASSLHSSNQPQHF. The DNA of the CDR3 is TGTGCCAGCAGTTTACACAGTAGCAATCAGCCCCAGCATTTT. The chain employs TRBV28 and TRBJ1-5; D not certain. There are 14 residues in the CDR3. The germline V gene has CDR1 MDHEN and CDR2 SYDVKM. Trimming cost V 2 bases and J 0 bases, with 5 bases left between them.

This clone was seen a few times. The chain uses TRBV5-5 and TRBJ2-7; 9 nucleotides agree with TRBD1. The V gene end was trimmed by 3 bases and the J gene end by 5 bases; junction bases not matched to a gene: 6. Germline V lookup: CDR1 SGHKS, CDR2 YYEKEE (reference sequence). This CDR3 contains 14 residues. This CDR3 is CASSWGQGNNEQYF. The CDR3 bases are TGTGCCAGCAGCTGGGGACAGGGTAACAACGAGCAGTACTTC.

The V call is TRBV5-1, the J call TRBJ1-2, with a tentative D call TRBD1 (6 bases). The V and J ends lost 8 bases and 7 bases respectively, with 24 bases between them. Germline loops: CDR1 SGHRS, CDR2 YFSETQ. This CDR3 comprises 15 residues. CDR3 sequence: CASRPGAGTPAGYTF. Here the CDR3 DNA reads TGCGCCAGTCGTCCAGGGGCCGGGACCCCGGCTGGCTACACCTTC.

The gene calls are TRBV5-5 and TRBJ2-1; D ambiguous. Per germline, CDR1 SGHKS and CDR2 YYEKEE (reference sequence). V lost 5 bases and J lost 9, with 18 bases in between. The CDR3 loop spans 14 amino acids. The CDR3 spells CASRDARVSGEQFF. CDR3 DNA sequence: TGTGCCAGCAGAGACGCTAGGGTGTCCGGTGAGCAGTTCTTC.

This clone showed up just a few times. The V gene is TRBV29-1, the J gene TRBJ2-3, with D unresolved. The V end lost 4 bases, the J end lost 4 bases, and 18 bases lay between the germline ends. Germline V CDR1 and CDR2: SQVTM, ANQGSEA. This CDR3 has 15 residues. CDR3 DNA: TGCAGCGTTGGCAAGAGACAACAATCGGCAGATACGCAGTATTTT. This sequence encodes CSVGKRQQSADTQYF.

This sequence joins TRBV11-1 and TRBJ2-4; D might be TRBD1 or TRBD2, each matching 6 bases. V lost 2 bases and J 6 bases, leaving 11 bases between the germline ends. The CDR3 length is 14 residues. CDR1 SGHAT and CDR2 FQDESV come from the germline V gene (reference sequence). The CDR3 DNA reads TGTGCCAGCAGCTTAACCGGGGGCGGAAACATTCAGTACTTC. It translates to CASSLTGGGNIQYF.

The chain uses TRBV7-8 and TRBJ1-5; TRBD1 agrees at 7 bases. Germline V CDR1 and CDR2: SGHVS, FQNEAQ. V was clipped by 1 base and J by 2 bases; unmatched bases: 2. This CDR3 is built from 15 residues. CDR3 sequence: CASSLEGAGNQPQHF. Here the CDR3 DNA reads TGTGCCAGCAGCTTAGAGGGGGCGGGCAATCAGCCCCAGCATTTT. The variable domain in full, with the rest retrieved from reference TRBV7-8 and TRBJ1-5, is GAGVSQSPRYKVAKRGQDVALRCDPISGHVSLFWYQQALGQGPEFLTYFQNEAQLDKSGLPSDRFFAERPEGSVSTLKIQRTQQEDSAVYLCASSLEGAGNQPQHFGDGTRLSIL.

The chain uses TRBV23-1 and TRBJ1-5; D is possibly TRBD1 (5 bases). TRBV23-1 is treated as an ORF (open reading frame) with a function not yet certain. The V gene lost 4 bases and the J gene lost 6 bases, with 19 bases spanning the gap. This CDR3 is built from 16 residues. The CDR3, as DNA: TGCGCCAGCAGTCCCGGATTGGGGGGGTACGCTCAGCCCCAGCATTTT. Translated, it gives CASSPGLGGYAQPQHF.

This chain joins TRBV2 and TRBJ2-4, with D maybe TRBD1 (7 bases). CDR3 length equals 15 residues. V gave up 7 bases and J gave up 9 bases, with 22 bases separating them. Germline V gene sequence: CDR1 SNHLY, CDR2 FYNNEI. In DNA, the CDR3 is TGTGCCAGCACTAGACGCGGGACCCAGGGGGGCATTCAGTACTTC. Protein product: CASTRRGTQGGIQYF. Combining the CDR3 with reference TRBV2 and TRBJ2-4 gives the whole variable domain EPEVTQTPSHQVTQMGQEVILRCVPISNHLYFYWYRQILGQKVEFLVSFYNNEISEKSEIFDDQFSVERPDGSNFTLKIRSTKLEDSAMYFCASTRRGTQGGIQYFGAGTRLSVL.

V and J are TRBV5-1 and TRBJ1-1; D is perhaps TRBD1 (5 bases). CDR1 is SGHRS, CDR2 YFSETQ, per germline. The CDR3 spans 16 residues. Trimming pared 4 bases from V and 3 bases from J, leaving 19 bases between. CDR3 bases: TGCGCCAGCAGCCTGTATTCAGGGTTTAGGGACACTGAAGCTTTCTTT. Protein product: CASSLYSGFRDTEAFF. Full variable domain (rest looked up from reference TRBV5-1 and TRBJ1-1): KAGVTQTPRYLIKTRGQQVTLSCSPISGHRSVSWYQQTPGQGLQFLFEYFSETQRNKGNFPGRFSGRQFSNSRSEMNVSTLELGDSALYLCASSLYSGFRDTEAFFGQGTRLTVV.

The rearrangement links TRBV25-1 to TRBJ2-6; D is undetermined. CDR1 MGHDK and CDR2 SYGVNS come from the germline V gene. Trimming left V 6 bases short and J 2 bases short, with 5 bases between. CDR3 size: 13 residues. The CDR3 nucleotides are TGTGCCAGCAGCGACCCTGGGGCCAACGTCCTGACTTTC. This encodes CASSDPGANVLTF.

The rearrangement uses TRBV28 and TRBJ2-3; TRBD2 matches 11 bases. CDR1 and CDR2 (germline): MDHEN, SYDVKM. This CDR3 contains 16 residues. V lost 5 bases, J lost 6 bases, and 10 bases stayed unmatched. CDR3 sequence reads: CASSPSTSGSVDTQYF. CDR3 nucleotides: TGTGCCAGCAGTCCCTCAACTAGCGGGAGCGTCGATACGCAGTATTTT.

J is TRBJ1-2 and V is TRBV4-1; D gene unclear. The ends were cut back, 0 bases at V and 4 bases at J, with 9 bases in the middle. The CDR3 has 14 amino acids. Per the germline V gene, CDR1 is MGHRA and CDR2 is YSYEKL. The CDR3 sequence is CASSQESGPYGYTF. The CDR3 nucleotides read TGCGCCAGCAGCCAAGAATCTGGCCCCTATGGCTACACCTTC.

The chain couples TRBV9 to TRBJ2-3; 8 positions match TRBD2. The CDR3 is 15 residues long. CDR1 SGDLS and CDR2 YYNGEE come from the germline V gene. Trimming cost V 4 bases and J 1 base; bases outside gene matches: 5. The CDR3 loop reads CASSIREGGTDTQYF. DNA of the CDR3: TGTGCCAGCAGCATCCGGGAGGGAGGCACAGATACGCAGTATTTT.

With respect to this clone: A read error may explain this, as a much larger clone is one base away. The same CDR3 also results from other DNA sequences found in this sample. V gene TRBV6-6 combines with J gene TRBJ2-3, with 7 positions matching TRBD1. V trimming: 9 bases; J trimming: 5 bases; junction bases outside the gene matches: 14. This CDR3 is built from 15 residues. CDR1 is MNHNY and CDR2 is SVGAGI in the germline V gene (reference sequence). The CDR3 spells CASTFATTGQDTQYF. CDR3 sequence (DNA): TGTGCCAGTACCTTCGCGACGACAGGGCAAGATACGCAGTATTTT.

This chain joins TRBV4-1 and TRBJ2-5; D gene ambiguous. This CDR3 spans 16 amino acids. The germline V gene has CDR1 MGHRA and CDR2 YSYEKL. Trimming shortened V by 0 bases and J by 3 bases, and 14 bases separated the two germline ends. CDR3 loop: CASSQDRRSGEETQYF. The CDR3 DNA is TGCGCCAGCAGCCAAGATCGAAGGTCCGGAGAAGAGACCCAGTACTTC.

The chain couples TRBV9 to TRBJ2-7, with D possibly matching TRBD2 (6 bases). The V end was cut by 0 bases, the J end by 3 bases, with 10 bases between. The CDR3 is 14 residues long. Germline V gene lookup returns CDR1 SGDLS and CDR2 YYNGEE. CDR3 bases: TGTGCCAGCAGCGTAGAGGCTAGCGTCTACGAGCAGTACTTC. Translation gives CASSVEASVYEQYF.

V is TRBV5-4 and J is TRBJ2-3, with 8 bases that match TRBD2. Germline CDR1 reads SGHNT; CDR2 reads YYREEE (reference sequence). The V segment lost 4 bases and the J segment 7 bases; nucleotides outside the gene matches: 8. This CDR3 region has 14 residues. CDR3 DNA: TGTGCCAGCAGCCCAGGACTAGCCCCCAATACGCAGTATTTT. Protein product: CASSPGLAPNTQYF.

Written as DNA, the CDR3 is TGTGCCAGCAGCCAATTTCGGGGAGAAGAAAAACTGTTTTTT. Translated, it gives CASSQFRGEEKLFF. The rearrangement links TRBV7-8 to TRBJ1-4; D is uncertain. Trimming cost V 5 bases and J 8 bases, with 15 bases left between them. The CDR3 sequence is 14 residues long. Germline V gives CDR1 SGHVS, CDR2 FQNEAQ.

The chain uses TRBV19 and TRBJ1-1; the match to TRBD1 covers 12 bases. Germline values: CDR1 LNHDA, CDR2 SQIVND (reference sequence). Trimming at V came to 2 bases and at J to 5 bases, leaving 6 bases not matched to a gene. The CDR3 has 16 amino acids. This CDR3 reads CASSIRGQGANTEAFF. The CDR3 region has the DNA TGTGCCAGTAGTATACGGGGACAGGGGGCCAATACTGAAGCTTTCTTT.

The chain is built from TRBV30 and TRBJ2-7; unclear D gene. CDR1 is GTSNPN and CDR2 is SVGIG in the germline V gene (reference sequence). This CDR3 is 14 amino acids long. Trimming left V 2 bases short and J 0 bases short, with 11 bases between. CDR3 DNA: TGTGCCTGGAGTCGCGGTCTGAGCTCCTACGAGCAGTACTTC. This gives the protein CAWSRGLSSYEQYF. Looking up the rest from reference TRBV30 and TRBJ2-7 gives the full variable domain: SQTIHQWPATLVQPVGSPLSLECTVEGTSNPNLYWYRQAAGRGLQLLFYSVGIGQISSEVPQNLSASRPQDRQFILSSKKLLLSDSGFYLCAWSRGLSSYEQYFGPGTRLTVT.

The chain links TRBV4-1 to TRBJ2-7, with 14 bases identical to TRBD2. V was pared by 5 bases and J by 4 bases, with 13 bases of the junction left unmatched. The germline CDR1 and CDR2 sequences are MGHRA and YSYEKL. The CDR3 runs to 18 residues. The CDR3 sequence: CASSTQTSGRAFLYEQYF. The CDR3 DNA reads as TGCGCCAGCAGCACCCAGACTAGCGGGAGGGCTTTCCTATACGAGCAGTACTTC.

The chain combines TRBV28 with TRBJ2-3; no clear D gene. The CDR3 sequence is 15 residues long. Germline V gives CDR1 MDHEN, CDR2 SYDVKM. V shed 5 bases and J shed 4 bases, with 16 bases lying between them. The CDR3 loop is CASSQPRHGPDTQYF. The CDR3 region has the DNA TGTGCCAGCAGTCAACCCCGCCACGGTCCAGATACGCAGTATTTT.

V is TRBV27 and J is TRBJ2-2; TRBD2 agrees at 13 bases. Germline CDR1 reads MNHEY; CDR2 reads SMNVEV (reference sequence). J was trimmed by 6 bases and V by 5 bases; bases with no gene match: 0. CDR3 length: 14 amino acids. CDR3 DNA sequence: TGTGCCAGCAGTGGGACTAGCGGGGCCGGGGAGCTGTTTTTT. Amino acids: CASSGTSGAGELFF.